These 7 T cell receptor beta chains were all obtained from the same sample, sequenced in a study of blood T cell repertoires in COVID-19. This table comes from immunoSEQ multiplex PCR, and its TCRdb copy is limited to in-frame clones, with some not included. Among around 230,000 clones listed, just under 85% were seen once. The specimen sequenced was PBMCs or T cells enriched from blood (not recorded which). These receptors were obtained from a man in his forties who had recovered from COVID-19.

The rearrangement uses TRBV1 and TRBJ2-3; the table's TRBD1 call for D was not verified on the DNA. TRBV1 is termed a pseudogene. The CDR3 has 17 residues. The CDR3 nucleotides are TGCACCAGCAGCCAAGAGTTCGACAGGATGAACACAGATACGCAGTATTTT. Its protein product is CTSSQEFDRMNTDTQYF.

The genes are TRBV27 and TRBJ2-1; D is possibly TRBD2 (6 bases). Germline V gives CDR1 MNHEY, CDR2 SMNVEV (reference sequence). This CDR3 has 14 residues. V gave up 1 base and J gave up 7 bases, with 11 bases separating them. This CDR3 reads CASSLWDSRNEQFF. The CDR3, as DNA: TGTGCCAGCAGTTTATGGGACTCAAGAAATGAGCAGTTCTTC.

The chain uses TRBV7-2 and TRBJ1-2; TRBD1 might be the D (5 bases). Trimming left V 5 bases short and J 4 bases short, with 17 bases between. This CDR3 contains 15 residues. Germline assignment: CDR1 SGHTA and CDR2 FQGNSA. CDR3: CASSQGGNQIYGYTF. CDR3 nucleotide sequence: TGTGCCAGCAGCCAGGGAGGGAATCAAATCTATGGCTACACCTTC.

The chain recombines TRBV7-9 with TRBJ1-2, with D maybe TRBD1 (6 bases). V was trimmed by 3 bases and J by 7 bases, leaving 15 bases between them. Germline V lookup: CDR1 SEHNR, CDR2 FQNEAQ (reference sequence). This CDR3 spans 14 amino acids. The CDR3 reads CASSFGAGEGGYTF. In DNA, the CDR3 is TGTGCCAGCAGCTTTGGAGCAGGGGAGGGTGGCTACACCTTC.

V usage is TRBV3-1 (or the pseudogene TRBV3-2) and J usage is TRBJ1-2; TRBD1 aligns across 8 bases. The germline V gene has CDR1 LGHDT and CDR2 YNNKEL (reference sequence). V shed 0 bases, J shed 2 bases, and the junction held 5 bases outside the gene matches. The CDR3 contains 16 residues. The CDR3 here is CASSQDPGQVNYGYTF. DNA of the CDR3: TGTGCCAGCAGCCAAGATCCGGGACAGGTGAACTATGGCTACACCTTC.

The CDR3 DNA sequence: TGTGCCACCAAAACAGGGTTCTCTGGAAACACCATATATTTT. Translating it yields CATKTGFSGNTIYF. V gene TRBV28 combines with J gene TRBJ1-3; maybe TRBD1 (6 bases). From germline, CDR1 is MDHEN and CDR2 SYDVKM. The CDR3 contains 14 residues. V was shortened by 10 bases and J by 0 bases, with 13 bases between the two germline ends.

The chain couples TRBV7-2 to TRBJ1-2; no reliable D call. The germline CDR1 and CDR2 sequences are SGHTA and FQGNSA. The CDR3 length is 16 residues. V lost 2 bases, J lost 0 bases, and 13 bases lay in between. Here the CDR3 DNA reads TGTGCCAGCAGCTTATCCTCAACCGGGACTAACTATGGCTACACCTTC. Encoded protein: CASSLSSTGTNYGYTF.